The sequence of this T cell receptor (beta chain) was determined in a study of technical replicates of blood from a handful of donors. Generated by immunoSEQ multiplex PCR, the TCRdb table keeps only in-frame clones and is missing some. The data hold tens of thousands of clones, with more than 85% observed a single time. CDR3 length equals 12 residues. The junction had 4 bases not matched to a gene; V was cut back by 10 bases and J by 5 bases. CDR1 and CDR2 from the germline V gene are SGHAT and FQNNGV. The specimen was T cells isolated from PBMCs. The sequence was collected from a human donor in good health. Some clones in this sample may be carry-over from other donors' samples. This chain links TRBV11-2 with TRBJ2-4; TRBD2 agrees at 8 bases. Here the CDR3 DNA reads TGTGCCACCGGGGGGGGACAAAACATTCAGTACTTC. Translation: CATGGGQNIQYF.